This entry concerns a single T cell receptor (beta chain). Its antigen is still unknown. The data originate from a study of shared clonotypes between healthy human individuals. The germline V gene has CDR1 SGDLS and CDR2 YYNGEE. Trimming left V 4 bases short and J 3 bases short, with 8 bases between. The CDR3 runs to 12 residues. Some clones are missing from TCRdb's copy, which holds only in-frame ones; the method was immunoSEQ multiplex PCR. The table lists just over 2,000,000 clones, 85% to 95% of them singletons. Study-level findings and limits: Researchers sampled blood only, noting tissue repertoires likely differ. Generally, estimated richness proved larger in naive subsets than it did in memory subsets.

It was into CD45RA+ naive and CD45RA-negative memory subsets that the CD4+ cells were split. Source material: naive CD4+ T cells sorted from blood. The subset: CD45RA+ positively selected. The chain carries TRBV9 and TRBJ2-7, with D unresolved. The sequence derives from a man aged 18 to 30 in good health. DNA for the CDR3: TGTGCCAGCAGCCCAGGAAACTACGAGCAGTACTTC. Translating it yields CASSPGNYEQYF.